This T cell receptor beta chain was profiled in a study of cytomegalovirus exposure and HLA in healthy donors. Study-wide results and limits: The likely origin of a cluster of highly shared sequence variants was a sequencing artifact. Later, an analysis showed that TCR beta chains associated with HLA were more clonally expanded than others that were equally common. Under in vitro conditions, three CMV-associated chains were confirmed as specific for CMV antigens. In a later analysis, TCR beta V- and J-gene trimming was associated with a missense DCLRE1C variant.

V lost 5 bases, J lost 6 bases, and 13 bases lay in between. From germline, CDR1 is MGHDK and CDR2 SYGVNS. CDR3 length: 13 amino acids. Remarks on this clone: Its matching antigen is unknown.

PCR was performed using 60 Vbeta and 13 Jbeta primers. Some clones are missing from TCRdb's copy, which holds only in-frame ones; the method was immunoSEQ multiplex PCR. Of under 150,000 clones listed, 60% to 80% are singletons. The genes are TRBV25-1 and TRBJ2-5, with D tentatively TRBD1 (6 bases). The source is a woman aged 50 to 65 in good health and CMV-seronegative. Input material: PBMCs. The CDR3: CASSSGAGKTQYF. The CDR3 DNA reads as TGTGCCAGCAGTTCAGGGGCCGGGAAGACCCAGTACTTC.